Given below is one T cell receptor (beta chain) in context. These data belong to a study of blood T cell repertoires in COVID-19. CDR1 and CDR2 from the germline V gene are SGHNT and YYREEE (reference sequence). The J segment lost 4 bases and the V segment lost 1 base, leaving 2 bases of the junction unmatched. The CDR3 runs to 14 residues. Original methodology: Scientists estimated how many nucleated cells there were by amplifying reference gene primers. Using immunoSEQ multiplex PCR, the repertoire was profiled, and TCRdb retains in-frame clones only, with some absent. The DNA gave D and trimming, while V, J and clone size come from that table. The table includes about 100,000 clones, roughly 92% detected once.

This receptor was obtained from an older man with acute or convalescent COVID-19. Sequences were obtained from peripheral blood. The V call is TRBV5-4, the J call TRBJ2-1; 7 positions agree with TRBD2. In nucleotides, the CDR3 is TGTGCCAGCAGCTTGCCTAGCGGTTACAATGAGCAGTTCTTC. Translating gives CASSLPSGYNEQFF.